This paragraph reports one T cell receptor beta chain. Method: immunoSEQ multiplex PCR; TCRdb's copy keeps in-frame clones and lacks some. The data contain hundreds of thousands of clones, approximately 86% of them singletons. The data derive from a study of blood T cell repertoires in COVID-19. From germline, CDR1 is SNHLY and CDR2 FYNNEI. The CDR3 has 15 amino acids. V was shortened by 4 bases and J by 5 bases, with 15 bases between the two germline ends. The chain couples TRBV2 to TRBJ2-1; D is possibly TRBD1 (5 bases). The TCR originated in a man aged 70-80 years with acute or convalescent COVID-19. Material: peripheral blood. The CDR3 region is CASSADSLRNNEQFF. The CDR3 region has the DNA TGTGCCAGCAGTGCCGACAGCCTACGGAACAATGAGCAGTTCTTC.